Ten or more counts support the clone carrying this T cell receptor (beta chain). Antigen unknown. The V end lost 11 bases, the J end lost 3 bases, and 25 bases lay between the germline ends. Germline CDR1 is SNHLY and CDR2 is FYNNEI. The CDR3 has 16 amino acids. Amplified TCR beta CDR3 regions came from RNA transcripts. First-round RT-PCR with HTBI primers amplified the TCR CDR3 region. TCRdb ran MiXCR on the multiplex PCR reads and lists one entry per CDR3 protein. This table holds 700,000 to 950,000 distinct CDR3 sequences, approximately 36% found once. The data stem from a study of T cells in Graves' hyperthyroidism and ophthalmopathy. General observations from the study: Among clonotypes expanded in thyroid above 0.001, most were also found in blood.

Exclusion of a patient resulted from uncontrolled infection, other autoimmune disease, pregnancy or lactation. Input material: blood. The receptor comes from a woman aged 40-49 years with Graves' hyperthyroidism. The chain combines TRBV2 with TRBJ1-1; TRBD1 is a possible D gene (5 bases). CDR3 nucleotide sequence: TGTGCCGGGGGGAGCAGGTTTTCCGTTTCGGACACTGAAGCTTTCTTT. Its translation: CAGGSRFSVSDTEAFF.